Presented here are 27 T cell receptor beta chains from one specimen sequenced in a study of CD8+ T cells in alopecia areata. RNA was extracted and reverse transcribed into cDNA as the sequencing template. Some clones are missing from TCRdb's copy, which holds only in-frame ones; the method was immunoSEQ multiplex PCR. The table records 150,000 to 160,000 clones, 50% to 65% of them present only once. Here the sequenced sample was CD8+ T cells sorted from blood, taken at week 0. These receptors all stem from a human donor with alopecia areata.

The chain links TRBV4-3 to TRBJ2-7; TRBD1 aligns across 10 bases. The junction had 7 bases not matched to a gene; V was cut back by 0 bases and J by 5 bases. Germline V gene lookup returns CDR1 LGHNA and CDR2 YSLEER. The CDR3 length is 16 residues. CDR3 in DNA: TGCGCCAGCAGCCAAGATCTTGGGGACAGGGGCGACGAGCAGTACTTC. Amino acids: CASSQDLGDRGDEQYF.

This clone appeared a few times. Other DNA sequences from this sample encode an identical CDR3 as well. The chain carries TRBV29-1 and TRBJ1-2; no definite D call. The germline V gene encodes CDR1 SQVTM and CDR2 ANQGSEA. Trimming left V 3 bases short and J 1 base short, with 6 bases between. The CDR3 is made up of 12 amino acids. The CDR3 DNA follows: TGCAGCGTTGATAGGGTTAACTATGGCTACACCTTC. Translated: CSVDRVNYGYTF. The full variable domain, with the rest looked up from reference TRBV29-1 and TRBJ1-2, is SAVISQKPSRDICQRGTSLTIQCQVDSQVTMMFWYRQQPGQSLTLIATANQGSEATYESGFVIDKFPISRPNLTFSTLTVSNMSPEDSSIYLCSVDRVNYGYTFGSGTRLTVV.

The chain is built from TRBV29-1 and TRBJ2-7, with D possibly matching TRBD1 (6 bases). The CDR3 is 15 amino acids. Germline-derived CDR1 and CDR2 are SQVTM and ANQGSEA. V shed 5 bases and J shed 0 bases, with 17 bases lying between them. The CDR3 nucleotides are TGCAGCGTTACTCGCCCTGGGGACAACTCCTACGAGCAGTACTTC. Encoded protein: CSVTRPGDNSYEQYF.

This clone has only a few counts. The chain recombines TRBV19 with TRBJ1-1; D perhaps matches TRBD1 (6 bases). Trimming stripped 4 bases from V and 4 bases from J, with 10 bases between. The germline CDR1 and CDR2 sequences are LNHDA and SQIVND (reference sequence). The CDR3 sequence is 13 residues long. CDR3 loop: CASSRQVGTEAFF. CDR3 DNA sequence: TGTGCCAGTAGTAGACAGGTTGGCACTGAAGCTTTCTTT.

This clone was seen a few times. This chain uses TRBV19 with TRBJ1-2, with 12 bases lining up with TRBD1. The CDR3 loop spans 13 amino acids. V dropped 10 bases and J dropped 7; count of bases not matched to a gene: 7. Germline CDR1 LNHDA, CDR2 SQIVND (reference sequence). The CDR3 coding sequence is TGTGCCACCCCGGGACAGGGGGCATTTGGCTACACCTTC. Its translation is CATPGQGAFGYTF.

This chain joins TRBV25-1 and TRBJ2-1; D gene uncertain. V dropped 8 bases and J dropped 7 bases, with 9 bases sitting between them. The CDR3 covers 11 residues. Germline lookup yields CDR1 MGHDK and CDR2 SYGVNS. Here the CDR3 DNA reads TGTGCCAGCGGCAGTGGTAATGAGCAGTTCTTC. As protein: CASGSGNEQFF. Full variable domain (remainder filled in from reference TRBV25-1 and TRBJ2-1): EADIYQTPRYLVIGTGKKITLECSQTMGHDKMYWYQQDPGMELHLIHYSYGVNSTEKGDLSSESTVSRIRTEHFPLTLESARPSHTSQYLCASGSGNEQFFGPGTRLTVL.

This chain uses TRBV27 with TRBJ2-7; D perhaps matches TRBD1 (6 bases). Deletions cut 5 bases from V and 5 bases from J, with 10 bases between. Germline V gene sequence: CDR1 MNHEY, CDR2 SMNVEV (reference sequence). CDR3 length: 12 amino acids. CDR3 bases: TGTGCCAGCAGTCCCCAGGGGAACGAGCAGTACTTC. This encodes CASSPQGNEQYF.

This chain joins TRBV6-6 and TRBJ2-7; a possible D gene is TRBD1 (6 bases). V lost 7 bases to trimming and J lost 6 bases, with 16 bases between them. The CDR3 is made up of 13 amino acids. Per germline, CDR1 MNHNY and CDR2 SVGAGI (reference sequence). The CDR3, as DNA: TGTGCCAGCACCCTACAGGGTGCCCGCGAGCAGTACTTC. It encodes CASTLQGAREQYF.

This chain connects TRBV14 to TRBJ2-1; D is unclear. CDR3 length: 12 residues. The V gene's germline CDR1 is SGHDN and CDR2 FVKESK. V was shortened by 2 bases and J by 5 bases, with 4 bases between the two germline ends. The CDR3, as DNA: TGTGCCAGCAGCCAATATGACAATGAGCAGTTCTTC. Protein sequence: CASSQYDNEQFF.

This chain links TRBV30 with TRBJ1-1; D is undetermined. Between the trimmed V and J ends, which lost 3 bases and 10 bases, there was a span of 9 bases. Germline values: CDR1 GTSNPN, CDR2 SVGIG (reference sequence). The CDR3 contains 10 residues. CDR3 nucleotides: TGTGCCTGGAGCCCCGGGCCAGCTTTCTTT. Encoded protein: CAWSPGPAFF.

This clone was found a few times. The chain combines TRBV5-1 with TRBJ2-2; the D gene is possibly TRBD1 (5 bases). CDR1 is SGHRS, CDR2 YFSETQ, per germline. CDR3 length: 16 amino acids. The V and J ends lost 5 bases and 0 bases respectively, with 14 bases between them. This CDR3 is CASSQTGSTNTGELFF. Written as DNA, the CDR3 is TGCGCCAGCAGTCAAACAGGATCGACGAACACCGGGGAGCTGTTTTTT.

The V and J genes are TRBV4-3 and TRBJ1-1, with D hard to call. There are 14 residues in the CDR3. CDR1 is LGHNA and CDR2 is YSLEER in the germline V gene. Trimming took off 0 bases at V and 1 base at J, with 6 bases between the two ends. CDR3 nucleotides: TGCGCCAGCAGCCAAGATAACAGGAACACTGAAGCTTTCTTT. Its translation: CASSQDNRNTEAFF.

Only a few counts were recorded for this clone. The V and J genes are TRBV7-9 and TRBJ1-5, with a weak D call TRBD1 (6 bases). The V gene's germline CDR1 is SEHNR and CDR2 FQNEAQ (reference sequence). Trimming stripped 6 bases from V and 5 bases from J, with 8 bases between. This CDR3 contains 12 residues. The CDR3 DNA follows: TGTGCCAGCAGTGCAGGGGATCAGCCCCAGCATTTT. Its translation is CASSAGDQPQHF.

This chain links TRBV30 with TRBJ2-7, with D tentatively TRBD1 or TRBD2 (5 bases each). V was clipped by 2 bases and J by 4 bases, with 15 bases between them. From germline, CDR1 is GTSNPN and CDR2 SVGIG (reference sequence). This CDR3 region has 14 residues. The CDR3 sequence: CAWSTSRWGYEQYF. CDR3 nucleotide sequence: TGTGCCTGGAGTACGTCCCGGTGGGGGTACGAGCAGTACTTC.

This chain joins TRBV19 and TRBJ2-1, with a tentative D call TRBD1 (6 bases). This CDR3 is 13 amino acids long. CDR1 LNHDA and CDR2 SQIVND come from the germline V gene (reference sequence). V lost 4 bases and J 7 bases, leaving 11 bases between the germline ends. The chain's CDR3 is CASSTNRVNEQFF. DNA of the CDR3: TGTGCCAGTAGTACCAACAGGGTTAATGAGCAGTTCTTC.

This sequence joins TRBV4-3 and TRBJ1-2; tentative D call: TRBD1 (5 bases). CDR3 length: 15 amino acids. Germline assignment: CDR1 LGHNA and CDR2 YSLEER. The V gene lost 3 bases and the J gene lost 3 bases, with 14 bases spanning the gap. The CDR3 bases are TGCGCCAGCAGCCAGGATGACAGCAGTCACTATGGCTACACCTTC. Translated, it gives CASSQDDSSHYGYTF.

The chain is built from TRBV30 and TRBJ2-6; D is ambiguous. Germline CDR1 reads GTSNPN; CDR2 reads SVGIG (reference sequence). V dropped 4 bases and J dropped 0 bases, with 10 bases sitting between them. The CDR3 extends over 15 amino acids. The CDR3 loop is CAWTLQNSGANVLTF. In nucleotides, the CDR3 is TGTGCCTGGACTTTACAGAACTCTGGGGCCAACGTCCTGACTTTC. Together with reference TRBV30 and TRBJ2-6, the CDR3 gives the full variable domain: SQTIHQWPATLVQPVGSPLSLECTVEGTSNPNLYWYRQAAGRGLQLLFYSVGIGQISSEVPQNLSASRPQDRQFILSSKKLLLSDSGFYLCAWTLQNSGANVLTFGAGSRLTVL.

The chain employs TRBV4-1 and TRBJ1-2, with D perhaps TRBD1 (6 bases). The CDR3 runs to 14 residues. Germline CDR1 is MGHRA and CDR2 is YSYEKL. The germline V and J ends were trimmed by 3 bases and 8 bases, with 16 bases remaining between them. CDR3 DNA sequence: TGCGCCAGCAGCCAGCTCGGGGGGGCGGAAGGCTACACCTTC. This encodes CASSQLGGAEGYTF.

This chain uses TRBV19 with TRBJ1-5; D is perhaps TRBD1 (6 bases). The V and J ends lost 9 bases and 4 bases respectively, with 16 bases between them. Germline CDR1 is LNHDA and CDR2 is SQIVND (reference sequence). The CDR3 loop spans 14 amino acids. The CDR3 bases are TGTGCCAGCGTACAGGGCCCGCCGAATCAGCCCCAGCATTTT. This sequence encodes CASVQGPPNQPQHF.

This clone was observed a handful of times. V is TRBV5-1 and J is TRBJ2-7; D unclear. The germline CDR1 and CDR2 sequences are SGHRS and YFSETQ. V shed 4 bases and J shed 0 bases, with 2 bases lying between them. The CDR3 covers 11 residues. CDR3 nucleotide sequence: TGCGCCAGCAGCGCCTCCTACGAGCAGTACTTC. This codes for CASSASYEQYF.

The CDR3, as DNA: TGTGCCAGCAGCGTAGACGGGAGAAGCTTCGGAGATACGCAGTATTTT. This encodes CASSVDGRSFGDTQYF. The rearrangement uses TRBV9 and TRBJ2-3; weak D call: TRBD2 (6 bases). Germline V gives CDR1 SGDLS, CDR2 YYNGEE. Trimming shortened V by 0 bases and J by 5 bases, and 16 bases separated the two germline ends. This CDR3 has 16 amino acids.

This clone has just a few counts. The J gene is TRBJ2-4, the V gene TRBV7-9; 9 bases map to TRBD1. The CDR3 runs 16 residues. Unmatched junction bases numbered 11, after V lost 4 bases and J lost 7 bases. Looked up from germline, CDR1 is SEHNR and CDR2 is FQNEAQ (reference sequence). CDR3 bases: TGTGCCAGCAGCTCCATTGGACAGGGGAAAAGTAACATTCAGTACTTC. Its translation is CASSSIGQGKSNIQYF.

V gene TRBV27 combines with J gene TRBJ2-5; TRBD1 agrees at 9 bases. V dropped 6 bases and J dropped 5; count of bases not matched to a gene: 10. CDR1 is MNHEY and CDR2 is SMNVEV in the germline V gene (reference sequence). The CDR3 contains 15 residues. The CDR3: CASSRQGVPKETQYF. The CDR3 DNA is TGTGCCAGCAGCCGACAGGGGGTCCCTAAGGAGACCCAGTACTTC.

By sample share, this clone is medium-sized (0.01 to 0.1%). Other nucleotide sequences from this sample produce the same CDR3. This sequence joins TRBV19 and TRBJ2-7, with D perhaps matching TRBD1 or TRBD2 (6 bases each). V lost 3 bases, J lost 4 bases, and 13 bases lay in between. The germline V gene has CDR1 LNHDA and CDR2 SQIVND (reference sequence). There are 14 residues in the CDR3. This CDR3 reads CASSIKGGRYEQYF. DNA of the CDR3: TGTGCCAGTAGTATCAAGGGGGGCAGGTACGAGCAGTACTTC.

The genes are TRBV11-2 and TRBJ2-3; a weak D match, TRBD2 (6 bases). V lost 3 bases and J 1 base, leaving 17 bases between the germline ends. Germline CDR1 is SGHAT and CDR2 is FQNNGV. The CDR3 has 17 residues. In nucleotides, the CDR3 is TGTGCCAGCAGCTTCCCCGTGGTAGCGGAAGGCACAGATACGCAGTATTTT. Amino acids: CASSFPVVAEGTDTQYF.

CDR3: CSVLTGEGNTIYF. The DNA for the CDR3 is TGCAGCGTCCTGACAGGGGAAGGAAACACCATATATTTT. This chain joins TRBV29-1 and TRBJ1-3; 8 bases agree with TRBD1. V was pared by 6 bases and J by 4 bases, with 5 bases of the junction left unmatched. Germline loops: CDR1 SQVTM, CDR2 ANQGSEA. This CDR3 region has 13 residues.

The sample holds one count of this clone. This sample includes further DNA sequences coding for the same CDR3. The CDR3: CAWSVGGLYGYTF. The CDR3 region has the DNA TGTGCCTGGAGTGTTGGCGGACTCTATGGCTACACCTTC. This rearrangement joins TRBV30 to TRBJ1-2; the D is unclear. V dropped 0 bases and J dropped 4 bases, with 9 bases sitting between them. CDR1 GTSNPN and CDR2 SVGIG come from the germline V gene (reference sequence). This CDR3 spans 13 amino acids. Combining the CDR3 with reference TRBV30 and TRBJ1-2 gives the whole variable domain SQTIHQWPATLVQPVGSPLSLECTVEGTSNPNLYWYRQAAGRGLQLLFYSVGIGQISSEVPQNLSASRPQDRQFILSSKKLLLSDSGFYLCAWSVGGLYGYTFGSGTRLTVV.